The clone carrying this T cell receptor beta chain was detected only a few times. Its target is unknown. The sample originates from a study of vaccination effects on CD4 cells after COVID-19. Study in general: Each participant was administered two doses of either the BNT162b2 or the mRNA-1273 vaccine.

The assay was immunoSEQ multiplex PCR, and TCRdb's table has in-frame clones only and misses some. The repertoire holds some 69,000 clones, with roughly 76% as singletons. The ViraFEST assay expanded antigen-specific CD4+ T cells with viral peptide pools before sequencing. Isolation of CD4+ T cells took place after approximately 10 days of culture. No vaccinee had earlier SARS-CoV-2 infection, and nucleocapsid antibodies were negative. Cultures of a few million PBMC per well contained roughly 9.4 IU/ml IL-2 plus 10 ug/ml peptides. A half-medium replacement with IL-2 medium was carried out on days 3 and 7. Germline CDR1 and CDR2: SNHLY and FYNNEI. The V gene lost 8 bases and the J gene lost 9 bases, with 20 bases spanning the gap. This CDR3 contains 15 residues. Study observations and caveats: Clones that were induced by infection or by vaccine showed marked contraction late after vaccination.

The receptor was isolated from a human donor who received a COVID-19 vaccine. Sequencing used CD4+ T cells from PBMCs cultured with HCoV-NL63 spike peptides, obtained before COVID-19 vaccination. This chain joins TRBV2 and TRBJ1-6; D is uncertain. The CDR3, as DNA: TGTGCCAGCTACCCCCGGGTGGGTTCGGGTTCACCCCTCCACTTT. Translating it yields CASYPRVGSGSPLHF.